A selection of T cell receptor beta chains follows, all from one sample in a study of PD-L1 blockade in urothelial cancer. Some clones are missing from TCRdb's copy, which holds only in-frame ones; the method was immunoSEQ multiplex PCR. The sample includes 85,000 to 130,000 clones, about 91% of them seen just once. Sequenced here: PBMCs, sampled around atezolizumab (anti-PD-L1) treatment. Receptor source: a woman older than 75 with urothelial cancer. CDR3s include the opening cysteine and the closing phenylalanine or tryptophan. A D gene is named only where the DNA matches it firmly. Clone sizes are given selectively: once, few, many, or a class where the clone is expanded.

j_gene: TRBJ2-2
abundance: few
v_gene: TRBV5-6
d_gene: NA
CDR3aa: CASRSGAGTGELFF
CDR3nt: TGTGCCAGCAGGTCAGGGGCGGGCACCGGGGAGCTGTTTTTT

j_gene: TRBJ1-2
abundance: NA
v_gene: TRBV6-6
d_gene: NA
CDR3aa: CASSYSIGYTHGYTF
CDR3nt: TGTGCCAGCAGTTACTCGATCGGGTATACCCATGGCTACACCTTC

j_gene: TRBJ1-4
abundance: few
v_gene: TRBV27
d_gene: TRBD1
CDR3aa: CASGEQGAANEKLFF
CDR3nt: TGTGCCAGCGGAGAACAGGGGGCGGCTAATGAAAAACTGTTTTTT

j_gene: TRBJ2-7
abundance: NA
v_gene: TRBV6-1
d_gene: TRBD2
CDR3aa: CASTPAGEVYEQYF
CDR3nt: TGTGCCAGCACCCCCGCGGGAGAGGTGTACGAGCAGTACTTC

j_gene: TRBJ2-1
abundance: NA
v_gene: TRBV18
d_gene: TRBD2
CDR3aa: CASSPPNGLAGAYEQFF
CDR3nt: TGTGCCAGCTCACCACCCAATGGACTAGCGGGAGCGTATGAGCAGTTCTTC

j_gene: TRBJ2-7
abundance: NA
v_gene: TRBV29-1
d_gene: NA
CDR3aa: CSVSGGILYEQYF
CDR3nt: TGCAGCGTTTCCGGAGGGATTCTCTACGAGCAGTACTTC

j_gene: TRBJ2-2
abundance: NA
v_gene: TRBV7-3
d_gene: NA
CDR3aa: CASSLEASTGELFF
CDR3nt: TGTGCCAGCAGCTTAGAGGCATCCACCGGGGAGCTGTTTTTT

j_gene: TRBJ2-7
abundance: NA
v_gene: TRBV9
d_gene: TRBD2
CDR3aa: CASSVRGTTYEQYF
CDR3nt: TGTGCCAGCAGCGTTCGAGGGACTACCTACGAGCAGTACTTC

j_gene: TRBJ1-2
abundance: NA
v_gene: TRBV9
d_gene: NA
CDR3aa: CASSYGGPPNYGYTF
CDR3nt: TGTGCCAGCAGCTATGGTGGGCCTCCTAACTATGGCTACACCTTC

j_gene: TRBJ1-2
abundance: NA
v_gene: TRBV10-3
d_gene: TRBD1
CDR3aa: CATSLETGTNYGYTF
CDR3nt: TGTGCCACCAGCCTAGAGACAGGGACTAACTATGGCTACACCTTC

j_gene: TRBJ1-2
abundance: NA
v_gene: TRBV28
d_gene: NA
CDR3aa: CASSLYSRGLANYGYTF
CDR3nt: TGTGCCAGCAGTTTATATTCCAGGGGTTTAGCTAACTATGGCTACACCTTC

j_gene: TRBJ1-5
abundance: NA
v_gene: TRBV2
d_gene: NA
CDR3aa: CASRWDNNQPQHF
CDR3nt: TGTGCCAGCAGATGGGACAACAATCAGCCCCAGCATTTT

j_gene: TRBJ1-1
abundance: NA
v_gene: TRBV27
d_gene: NA
CDR3aa: CASSLRRNTEAFF
CDR3nt: TGTGCCAGCAGTTTGCGGAGGAACACTGAAGCTTTCTTT

j_gene: TRBJ2-1
abundance: NA
v_gene: TRBV9
d_gene: TRBD2
CDR3aa: CASSAGTSGRPNEQFF
CDR3nt: TGTGCCAGCAGCGCTGGGACTAGCGGGAGGCCCAATGAGCAGTTCTTC

j_gene: TRBJ2-2
abundance: once
v_gene: TRBV9
d_gene: TRBD1
CDR3aa: CASSVAGQGDTGELFF
CDR3nt: TGTGCCAGCAGCGTAGCGGGACAGGGAGACACCGGGGAGCTGTTTTTT

j_gene: TRBJ2-1
abundance: NA
v_gene: TRBV5-1
d_gene: NA
CDR3aa: CASSREDYYNEQFF
CDR3nt: TGCGCCAGCAGCCGCGAGGACTACTACAATGAGCAGTTCTTC

j_gene: TRBJ1-5
abundance: NA
v_gene: TRBV6-7
d_gene: TRBD1
CDR3aa: CASTGGDRRSNQPQHF
CDR3nt: TGTGCCAGCACCGGGGGGGACAGACGCAGCAATCAGCCCCAGCATTTT

j_gene: TRBJ1-5
abundance: few
v_gene: TRBV28
d_gene: NA
CDR3aa: CASTPSGGATQPQHF
CDR3nt: TGTGCCAGCACGCCCTCGGGGGGCGCGACTCAGCCCCAGCATTTT

j_gene: TRBJ2-3
abundance: once
v_gene: TRBV29-1
d_gene: NA
CDR3aa: CSGRRAADTQYF
CDR3nt: TGCAGCGGTCGGAGGGCGGCAGATACGCAGTATTTT

j_gene: TRBJ2-7
abundance: NA
v_gene: TRBV28
d_gene: TRBD1
CDR3aa: CASTGQGSYEQYF
CDR3nt: TGTGCCAGCACGGGACAGGGGTCCTACGAGCAGTACTTC

j_gene: TRBJ1-5
abundance: NA
v_gene: TRBV30
d_gene: NA
CDR3aa: CAWRTQGTDQPQHF
CDR3nt: TGTGCCTGGAGGACCCAGGGTACCGATCAGCCCCAGCATTTT

j_gene: TRBJ2-7
abundance: NA
v_gene: TRBV29-1
d_gene: TRBD2
CDR3aa: CSVGHASGSAYEQYF
CDR3nt: TGCAGCGTTGGGCATGCTAGCGGGTCCGCCTACGAGCAGTACTTC

j_gene: TRBJ1-2
abundance: NA
v_gene: TRBV11-2
d_gene: NA
CDR3aa: CASSLGSLRKSYGYTF
CDR3nt: TGTGCCAGCAGCTTAGGGAGCCTTAGGAAGTCGTATGGCTACACCTTC

j_gene: TRBJ2-3
abundance: NA
v_gene: TRBV20-1
d_gene: NA
CDR3aa: CSARGTDTQYF
CDR3nt: TGCAGTGCTAGGGGCACGGATACGCAGTATTTT

j_gene: TRBJ1-1
abundance: NA
v_gene: TRBV18
d_gene: NA
CDR3aa: CASSPPLSQENTEAFF
CDR3nt: TGTGCCAGCTCACCACCACTTTCCCAGGAGAACACTGAAGCTTTCTTT

j_gene: TRBJ2-3
abundance: NA
v_gene: TRBV5-4
d_gene: NA
CDR3aa: CASSLYLGGTDTQYF
CDR3nt: TGTGCCAGCAGCTTGTATCTGGGAGGCACAGATACGCAGTATTTT

j_gene: TRBJ2-7
abundance: NA
v_gene: TRBV28
d_gene: TRBD2
CDR3aa: CASSSPGGSSYEQYF
CDR3nt: TGTGCCAGCAGTTCCCCGGGGGGGTCCTCCTACGAGCAGTACTTC

j_gene: TRBJ1-2
abundance: few
v_gene: TRBV9
d_gene: NA
CDR3aa: CASSVGGGLGYGYTF
CDR3nt: TGTGCCAGCAGCGTAGGCGGGGGGCTGGGCTATGGCTACACCTTC

j_gene: TRBJ1-1
abundance: NA
v_gene: TRBV7-2
d_gene: NA
CDR3aa: CASSPYPLNTEAFF
CDR3nt: TGTGCCAGCAGCCCTTATCCCCTGAACACTGAAGCTTTCTTT

j_gene: TRBJ1-2
abundance: NA
v_gene: TRBV28
d_gene: TRBD1
CDR3aa: CASSQTGNGYTF
CDR3nt: TGTGCCAGCAGTCAGACAGGGAATGGCTACACCTTC

j_gene: TRBJ2-2
abundance: NA
v_gene: TRBV9
d_gene: TRBD1
CDR3aa: CASSPGQGNTGELFF
CDR3nt: TGTGCCAGCAGCCCCGGACAGGGGAACACCGGGGAGCTGTTTTTT

j_gene: TRBJ2-6
abundance: NA
v_gene: TRBV7-6
d_gene: NA
CDR3aa: CASSLGGGANVLTF
CDR3nt: TGTGCCAGCAGCTTGGGAGGTGGGGCCAACGTCCTGACTTTC

j_gene: TRBJ2-2
abundance: NA
v_gene: TRBV7-3
d_gene: TRBD2
CDR3aa: CASRDREAGELFF
CDR3nt: TGTGCCAGCAGAGACCGGGAGGCCGGGGAGCTGTTTTTT

j_gene: TRBJ2-7
abundance: NA
v_gene: TRBV7-6
d_gene: NA
CDR3aa: CASSLNPGDEQYF
CDR3nt: TGTGCCAGCAGCTTAAATCCCGGAGACGAGCAGTACTTC

j_gene: TRBJ2-4
abundance: NA
v_gene: TRBV5-1
d_gene: NA
CDR3aa: CASSLALGSGENIQYF
CDR3nt: TGCGCCAGCAGCTTGGCTCTAGGGTCGGGAGAGAACATTCAGTACTTC

j_gene: TRBJ1-2
abundance: NA
v_gene: TRBV7-9
d_gene: NA
CDR3aa: CASSLLGGANYGYTF
CDR3nt: TGTGCCAGCAGCTTATTAGGCGGGGCAAACTATGGCTACACCTTC

j_gene: TRBJ2-1
abundance: NA
v_gene: TRBV28
d_gene: TRBD2
CDR3aa: CASSKGLAGGRYNEQFF
CDR3nt: TGTGCCAGCAGTAAGGGACTAGCGGGAGGGCGGTACAATGAGCAGTTCTTC

j_gene: TRBJ1-3
abundance: NA
v_gene: TRBV28
d_gene: NA
CDR3aa: CASRKDSAGNTIYF
CDR3nt: TGTGCCAGCAGGAAGGACAGCGCCGGAAACACCATATATTTT

j_gene: TRBJ2-1
abundance: NA
v_gene: TRBV25-1
d_gene: TRBD2
CDR3aa: CASSRREGFNEQFF
CDR3nt: TGTGCCAGCAGTCGCCGGGAGGGGTTCAATGAGCAGTTCTTC

j_gene: TRBJ2-4
abundance: NA
v_gene: TRBV4-2
d_gene: NA
CDR3aa: CASSQDYSYIQYF
CDR3nt: TGTGCCAGCAGCCAAGATTATAGCTACATTCAGTACTTC

j_gene: TRBJ1-4
abundance: NA
v_gene: TRBV2
d_gene: TRBD1
CDR3aa: CASRRPGTGTLKLFF
CDR3nt: TGTGCCAGCAGGCGCCCCGGGACAGGTACCTTAAAACTGTTTTTT

j_gene: TRBJ1-1
abundance: NA
v_gene: TRBV30
d_gene: NA
CDR3aa: CAWSVGRVYSGEAFF
CDR3nt: TGTGCCTGGAGTGTAGGCAGGGTGTATTCCGGTGAAGCTTTCTTT

j_gene: TRBJ2-1
abundance: NA
v_gene: TRBV6-1
d_gene: TRBD2
CDR3aa: CASSERLAGANEQFF
CDR3nt: TGTGCCAGCAGTGAGAGACTAGCGGGAGCCAATGAGCAGTTCTTC

j_gene: TRBJ1-1
abundance: NA
v_gene: TRBV28
d_gene: NA
CDR3aa: CASSRQGRTEAFF
CDR3nt: TGTGCCAGCAGTCGACAAGGGAGGACTGAAGCTTTCTTT

j_gene: TRBJ2-7
abundance: once
v_gene: TRBV7-9
d_gene: TRBD2
CDR3aa: CASSPGLARDEQYF
CDR3nt: TGTGCCAGCAGCCCGGGACTAGCCCGCGACGAGCAGTACTTC

j_gene: TRBJ2-7
abundance: NA
v_gene: TRBV28
d_gene: NA
CDR3aa: CASSLNRDHEQYF
CDR3nt: TGTGCCAGCAGTCTCAACAGGGACCACGAGCAGTACTTC

j_gene: TRBJ1-5
abundance: NA
v_gene: TRBV18
d_gene: NA
CDR3aa: CASSPTGKPQPQHF
CDR3nt: TGTGCCAGCTCACCTACAGGGAAACCTCAGCCCCAGCATTTT

j_gene: TRBJ1-2
abundance: NA
v_gene: TRBV15
d_gene: NA
CDR3aa: CATSRWTFLDYGYTF
CDR3nt: TGTGCCACCAGCCGATGGACTTTTTTAGACTATGGCTACACCTTC

j_gene: TRBJ2-7
abundance: NA
v_gene: TRBV9
d_gene: TRBD2
CDR3aa: CASSVGGRAPYEQYF
CDR3nt: TGTGCCAGCAGCGTAGGCGGGAGGGCCCCCTACGAGCAGTACTTC

j_gene: TRBJ2-7
abundance: NA
v_gene: TRBV27
d_gene: NA
CDR3aa: CASSLGQYSYEQYF
CDR3nt: TGTGCCAGCAGTCTAGGACAGTATTCTTACGAGCAGTACTTC

j_gene: TRBJ2-7
abundance: once
v_gene: TRBV9
d_gene: TRBD2
CDR3aa: CASSVVAGASEQYF
CDR3nt: TGTGCCAGCAGCGTAGTTGCGGGAGCCTCCGAGCAGTACTTC

j_gene: TRBJ1-4
abundance: NA
v_gene: TRBV2
d_gene: NA
CDR3aa: CASRREQGGKLFF
CDR3nt: TGTGCCAGCAGAAGGGAGCAAGGTGGAAAACTGTTTTTT